The rows below give T cell receptor beta chains drawn from one sample of a study of T cell responses to AZD1222 COVID-19 vaccine. Data came from immunoSEQ multiplex PCR; TCRdb stores just in-frame clones and leaves some out. The sample includes roughly 150,000 clones, approximately 94% of them seen just once. Sequencing used peripheral blood, obtained on day 0 of AZD1222 vaccination. The origin of the receptors is an adult in good health. CDR3s include the opening cysteine and the closing phenylalanine or tryptophan.

len,v_gene,CDR3aa
13,TRBV4-3,CASSPRQGDGYTF
16,TRBV18,CASSSLVGTATDTQYF
13,TRBV6-5,CASLTSGVNKQFF
14,TRBV19,CASSGTFFSYEQYF
12,TRBV5-1,CASSLDQETQYF
14,TRBV3-1/TRBV3-2,CASSQEGWNYGYTF
16,TRBV7-9,CASSLSGSRYNSPLHF
14,TRBV9,CASSRDGAGNTIYF
14,TRBV9,CASSETPNTGELFF
15,TRBV3-1/TRBV3-2,CASSSGTSGTYEQYF
13,TRBV6-1,CASSESDSYGYTF
14,TRBV6-2/TRBV6-3,CASSYSFPSYEQYF
13,TRBV11-2,CASNPDRGNTIYF
16,TRBV2,CASSSKQGRGNQPQHF
16,TRBV7-6,CASSPNRGTSTDTQYF
11,TRBV19,CASRNSRGYTF
10,TRBV19,CASSGRTAFF
14,TRBV6-2/TRBV6-3,CASSLTGGDYGYTF
14,TRBV6-2/TRBV6-3,CASSDGTAGHEQYF
16,TRBV5-1,CASSLASRSGTGELFF
14,TRBV6-5,CASTSGQGNQPQHF
14,TRBV28,CASSSGQGSNEQFF
15,TRBV11-2,CASSPVDRFTDTQYF
16,TRBV7-9,CASSLALGMADSPLHF
17,TRBV6-1,CASSDEAGGSYNSPLHF
16,TRBV11-2,CASSLALSGWYNEQFF
14,TRBV9,CASSLTRQAGELFF